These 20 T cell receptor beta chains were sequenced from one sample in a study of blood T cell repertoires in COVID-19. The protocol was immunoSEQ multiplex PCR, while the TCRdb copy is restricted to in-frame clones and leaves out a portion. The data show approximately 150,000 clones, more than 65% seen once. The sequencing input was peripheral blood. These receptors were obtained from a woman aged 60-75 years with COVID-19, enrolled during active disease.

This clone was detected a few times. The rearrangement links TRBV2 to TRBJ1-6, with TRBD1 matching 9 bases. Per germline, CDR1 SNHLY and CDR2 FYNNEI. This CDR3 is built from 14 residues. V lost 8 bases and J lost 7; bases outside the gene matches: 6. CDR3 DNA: TGTGCCAGCCATTTAGGACAGGGGAATTCACCCCTCCACTTT. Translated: CASHLGQGNSPLHF.

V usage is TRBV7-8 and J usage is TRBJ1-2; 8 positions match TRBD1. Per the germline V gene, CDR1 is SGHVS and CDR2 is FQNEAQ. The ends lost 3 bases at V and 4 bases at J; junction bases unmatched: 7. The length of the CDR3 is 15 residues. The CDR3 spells CASSFSDRGIYGYTF. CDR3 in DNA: TGTGCCAGCAGCTTTAGTGACAGGGGTATCTATGGCTACACCTTC.

The CDR3 DNA is TGTGCCAGCAGCCCCGGACAGGGCAACACTGAAGCTTTCTTT. It specifies CASSPGQGNTEAFF. V usage is TRBV7-3 and J usage is TRBJ1-1, with 8 nucleotides matching TRBD1. This CDR3 has 14 residues. Germline V gives CDR1 SGHTA, CDR2 FQGTGA. With 5 bases clipped from V and 2 bases from J, the junction kept 4 bases outside the gene matches.

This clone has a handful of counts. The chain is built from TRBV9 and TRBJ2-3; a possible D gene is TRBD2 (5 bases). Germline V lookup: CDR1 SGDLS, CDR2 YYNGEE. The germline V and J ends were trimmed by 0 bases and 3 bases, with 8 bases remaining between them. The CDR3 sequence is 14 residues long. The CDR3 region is CASSVVGETDTQYF. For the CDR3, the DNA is TGTGCCAGCAGCGTAGTCGGGGAAACAGATACGCAGTATTTT. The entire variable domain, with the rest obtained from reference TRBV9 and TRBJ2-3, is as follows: DSGVTQTPKHLITATGQRVTLRCSPRSGDLSVYWYQQSLDQGLQFLIQYYNGEERAKGNILERFSAQQFPDLHSELNLSSLELGDSALYFCASSVVGETDTQYFGPGTRLTVL.

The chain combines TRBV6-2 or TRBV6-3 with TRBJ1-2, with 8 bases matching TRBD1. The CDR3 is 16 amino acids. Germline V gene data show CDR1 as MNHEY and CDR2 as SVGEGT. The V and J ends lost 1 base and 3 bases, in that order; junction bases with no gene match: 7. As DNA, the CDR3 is TGTGCCAGCAGTTACTGGATACAGGGGGTATACTATGGCTACACCTTC. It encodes CASSYWIQGVYYGYTF.

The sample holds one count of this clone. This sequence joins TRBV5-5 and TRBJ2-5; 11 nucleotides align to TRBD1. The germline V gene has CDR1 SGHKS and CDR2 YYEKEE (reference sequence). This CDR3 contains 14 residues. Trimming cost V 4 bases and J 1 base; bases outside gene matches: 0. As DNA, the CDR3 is TGTGCCAGCAGCGGGACAGGGGGCCAAGAGACCCAGTACTTC. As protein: CASSGTGGQETQYF. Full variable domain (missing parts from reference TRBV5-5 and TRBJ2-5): DAGVTQSPTHLIKTRGQQVTLRCSPISGHKSVSWYQQVLGQGPQFIFQYYEKEERGRGNFPDRFSARQFPNYSSELNVNALLLGDSALYLCASSGTGGQETQYFGPGTRLLVL.

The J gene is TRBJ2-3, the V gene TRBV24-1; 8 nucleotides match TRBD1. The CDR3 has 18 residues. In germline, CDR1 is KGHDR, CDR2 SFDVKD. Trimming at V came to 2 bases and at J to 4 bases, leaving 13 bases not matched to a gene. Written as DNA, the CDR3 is TGTGCCACCAGTGATTCCTCATTTTGGCAGGGGGCAGCAGATACGCAGTATTTT. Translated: CATSDSSFWQGAADTQYF.

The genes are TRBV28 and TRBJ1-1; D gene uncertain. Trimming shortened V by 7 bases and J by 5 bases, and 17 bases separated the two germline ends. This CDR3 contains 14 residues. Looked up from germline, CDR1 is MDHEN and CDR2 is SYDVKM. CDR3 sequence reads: CASTSGGAGTEAFF. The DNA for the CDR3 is TGTGCCAGCACCTCTGGTGGCGCCGGGACTGAAGCTTTCTTT. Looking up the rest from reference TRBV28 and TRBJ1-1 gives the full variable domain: DVKVTQSSRYLVKRTGEKVFLECVQDMDHENMFWYRQDPGLGLRLIYFSYDVKMKEKGDIPEGYSVSREKKERFSLILESASTNQTSMYLCASTSGGAGTEAFFGQGTRLTVV.

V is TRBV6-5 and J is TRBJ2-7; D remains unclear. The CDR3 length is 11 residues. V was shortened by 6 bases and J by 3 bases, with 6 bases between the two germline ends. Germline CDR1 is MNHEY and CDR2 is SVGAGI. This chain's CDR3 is CASRQVYEQYF. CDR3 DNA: TGTGCCAGCAGGCAGGTCTACGAGCAGTACTTC.

The CDR3: CASSYSRQRSGYTF. As DNA, the CDR3 is TGTGCCAGCAGTTACTCGAGGCAGAGGAGTGGCTACACCTTC. The V gene is TRBV6-5, the J gene TRBJ1-2; D ambiguous. The CDR3 spans 14 residues. Germline V gives CDR1 MNHEY, CDR2 SVGAGI. Trimming pared 0 bases from V and 7 bases from J, leaving 12 bases between.

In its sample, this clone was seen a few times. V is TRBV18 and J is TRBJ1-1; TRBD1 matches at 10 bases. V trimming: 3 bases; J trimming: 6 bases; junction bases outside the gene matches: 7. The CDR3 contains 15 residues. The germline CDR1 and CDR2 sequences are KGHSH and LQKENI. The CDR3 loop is CASSPMGQGSAEAFF. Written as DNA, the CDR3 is TGTGCCAGCTCACCCATGGGACAGGGGAGCGCTGAAGCTTTCTTT.

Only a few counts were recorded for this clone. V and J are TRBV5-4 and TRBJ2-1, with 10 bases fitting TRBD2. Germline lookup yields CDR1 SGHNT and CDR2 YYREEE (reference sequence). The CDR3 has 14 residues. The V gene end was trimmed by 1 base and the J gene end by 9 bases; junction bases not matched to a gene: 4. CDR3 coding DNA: TGTGCCAGCAGCTTGAGCGGGAGGGCGGGTGAGCAGTTCTTC. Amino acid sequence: CASSLSGRAGEQFF.

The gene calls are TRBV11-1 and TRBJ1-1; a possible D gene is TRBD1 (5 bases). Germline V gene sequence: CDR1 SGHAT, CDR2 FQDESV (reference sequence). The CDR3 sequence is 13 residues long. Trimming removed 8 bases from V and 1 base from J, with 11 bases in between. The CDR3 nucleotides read TGTGCCAGCCTGGGGCAGCCGAACACTGAAGCTTTCTTT. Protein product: CASLGQPNTEAFF.

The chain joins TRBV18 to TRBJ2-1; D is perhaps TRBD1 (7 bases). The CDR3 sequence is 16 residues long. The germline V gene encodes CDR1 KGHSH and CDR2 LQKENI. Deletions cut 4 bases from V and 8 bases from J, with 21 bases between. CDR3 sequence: CASSREVTGNLHEQFF. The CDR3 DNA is TGTGCCAGCTCACGGGAGGTGACAGGGAATCTGCATGAGCAGTTCTTC.

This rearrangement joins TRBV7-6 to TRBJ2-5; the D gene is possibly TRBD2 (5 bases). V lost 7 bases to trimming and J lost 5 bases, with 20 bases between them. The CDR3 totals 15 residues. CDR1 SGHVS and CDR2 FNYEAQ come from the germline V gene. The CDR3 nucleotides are TGTGCCAGCAAAGGCCCTTCGGGGTCGGGGGAGACCCAGTACTTC. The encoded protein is CASKGPSGSGETQYF.

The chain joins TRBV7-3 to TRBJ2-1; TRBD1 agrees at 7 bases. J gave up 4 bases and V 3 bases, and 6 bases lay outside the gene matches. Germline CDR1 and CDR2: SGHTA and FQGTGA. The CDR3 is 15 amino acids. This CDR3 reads CASSLTGISYNEQFF. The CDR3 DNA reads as TGTGCCAGCAGCTTGACAGGGATTTCATACAATGAGCAGTTCTTC. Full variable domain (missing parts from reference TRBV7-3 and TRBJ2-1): GAGVSQTPSNKVTEKGKYVELRCDPISGHTALYWYRQSLGQGPEFLIYFQGTGAADDSGLPNDRFFAVRPEGSVSTLKIQRTERGDSAVYLCASSLTGISYNEQFFGPGTRLTVL.

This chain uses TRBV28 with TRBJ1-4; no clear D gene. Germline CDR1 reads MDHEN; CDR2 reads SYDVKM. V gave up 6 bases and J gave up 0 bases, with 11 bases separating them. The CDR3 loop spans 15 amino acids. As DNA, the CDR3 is TGTGCCAGCAGCTCCCTCCAGGCAACTAATGAAAAACTGTTTTTT. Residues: CASSSLQATNEKLFF.

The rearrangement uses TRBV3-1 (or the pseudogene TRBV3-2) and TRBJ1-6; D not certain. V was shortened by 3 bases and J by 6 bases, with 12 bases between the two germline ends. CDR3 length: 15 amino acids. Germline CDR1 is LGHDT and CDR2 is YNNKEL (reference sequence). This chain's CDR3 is CASSHDTPVNSPLHF. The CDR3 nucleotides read TGTGCCAGCAGCCACGACACCCCGGTTAATTCACCCCTCCACTTT.

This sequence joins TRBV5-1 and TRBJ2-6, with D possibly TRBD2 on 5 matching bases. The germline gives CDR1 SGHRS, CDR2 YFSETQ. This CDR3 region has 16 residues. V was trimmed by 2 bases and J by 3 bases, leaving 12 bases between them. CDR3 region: CASSLRTGVGANVLTF. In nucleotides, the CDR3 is TGCGCCAGCAGCTTACGGACTGGCGTTGGGGCCAACGTCCTGACTTTC.

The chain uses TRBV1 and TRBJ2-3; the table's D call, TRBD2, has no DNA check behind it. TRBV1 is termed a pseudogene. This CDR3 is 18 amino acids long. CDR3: CTSSLNLRRTRETDTQYF. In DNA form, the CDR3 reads TGCACCAGCAGCCTAAACTTGAGAAGGACTAGGGAAACAGATACGCAGTATTTT.